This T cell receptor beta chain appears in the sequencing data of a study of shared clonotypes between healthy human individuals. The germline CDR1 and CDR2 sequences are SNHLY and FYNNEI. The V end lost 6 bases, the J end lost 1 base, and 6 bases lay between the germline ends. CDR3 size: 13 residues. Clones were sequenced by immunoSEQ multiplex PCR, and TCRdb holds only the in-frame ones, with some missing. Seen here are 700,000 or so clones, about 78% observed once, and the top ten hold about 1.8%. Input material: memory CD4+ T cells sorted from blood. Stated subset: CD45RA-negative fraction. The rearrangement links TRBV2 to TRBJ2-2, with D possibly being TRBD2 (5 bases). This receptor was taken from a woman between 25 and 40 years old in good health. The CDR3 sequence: CASRSGNTGELFF. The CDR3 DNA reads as TGTGCCAGCAGGAGCGGGAACACCGGGGAGCTGTTTTTT.